This T cell receptor beta chain emerged from a study of neurological immune-mediated disorders. General observations from the study: HTLV-1-associated myelopathy ranked highest for TCR clonal expansion and multiple sclerosis lowest, beneath healthy controls.

5'RACE with 10-nucleotide random UMIs generated the cDNA. TCRdb reprocessed the 5' RACE reads with MiXCR, giving one entry per CDR3 protein. The sample carries more than 15,000 distinct CDR3 sequences, around 15% recorded once. This clonotype came up many times. The target antigen is unknown. Germline V CDR1 and CDR2: SGDLS, YYNGEE. V dropped 4 bases and J dropped 2 bases, with 12 bases sitting between them. The length of the CDR3 is 14 residues. Stored at -80 C, 2 million PBMCs were the source of the unsorted libraries. This TCR was sampled from a man in his sixties with HTLV-1-associated myelopathy (HAM/TSP). This chain uses TRBV9 with TRBJ1-2, with TRBD1 as a possible D gene (5 bases). Sequenced material: PBMCs. CDR3 coding DNA: TGTGCCAGCAGCTTATCGGGACGGAACTATGGCTACACCTTC. Translated, it gives CASSLSGRNYGYTF.